Given below is one TCR beta chain in context. This entry comes from a study of PD-1 blockade in classical Hodgkin lymphoma. Sequenced by immunoSEQ multiplex PCR; TCRdb stores in-frame clones only, minus some. The sample comprises 15,000 to 20,000 clones, about four fifths of which are singletons, and 18% rests with the top ten. The CDR3 has 15 amino acids. J was trimmed by 2 bases and V by 3 bases; bases with no gene match: 5. Germline CDR1 is ENHRY and CDR2 is SYGVKD. Each patient relapsed following autologous stem cell transplantation, and prior brentuximab vedotin exposure differed. The chain links TRBV10-3 to TRBJ1-2, with TRBD1 matching 8 bases. The TCR was taken from a human donor with classical Hodgkin lymphoma. The source material was peripheral blood mononuclear cells (PBMCs), sampled before the second cycle of nivolumab. In DNA, the CDR3 is TGTGCCATCAGTGACCCGAGGACAGGGAACTATGGCTACACCTTC. Its protein product is CAISDPRTGNYGYTF.